These 13 T cell receptor delta chains were all obtained from the same sample, sequenced in a study of gamma delta lymphoproliferative disorders and STAT genes. TCRdb re-processed the multiplex PCR reads via CATT. The table has some 1,400 delta-chain clones, roughly 0.85% seen once. Sequencing used genomic DNA taken from PBMCs of patients and controls. Sequences were obtained from blood. The receptors come from a human donor in good health.

This clone has a handful of counts. The protein held in TCRdb is that of a much larger clone and does not match this DNA's translation at residue 8, likely because of a read error; the protein shown is translated from the DNA. The chain is built from TRDV1 and TRDJ1; 10 bases agree with TRDD3. This CDR3 is 24 amino acids long. V lost 1 base to trimming and J lost 2 bases; unmatched junction nucleotides: 28. Germline V CDR1 and CDR2: TSWWSYY, QGS. The CDR3 sequence: CALGERPAPLPIVWGIPDTDKLIF. Here the CDR3 DNA reads TGTGCTCTTGGGGAACGGCCCGCCCCCCTTCCTATTGTTTGGGGGATACCGGATACCGATAAACTCATCTTT.

This clone has at least ten counts. The TCRdb protein comes from a much larger clone and disagrees with this DNA's translation at residue 14, likely due to a read error; the protein given here is derived from the DNA. The chain carries TRDV2 and TRDJ1, with TRDD3 identical over 8 bases. The CDR3 is 19 residues long. The V gene's germline CDR1 is GEAIGNYY and CDR2 EKD. Trimming at V came to 0 bases and at J to 4 bases, leaving 18 bases not matched to a gene. The CDR3: CACDTLLQASTGGLDKLIF. The CDR3 coding sequence is TGTGCCTGTGACACCCTCCTTCAAGCCAGTACTGGGGGGCTCGATAAACTCATCTTT.

This clone occurred a few times. The protein recorded in TCRdb matches a much larger clone and deviates from this DNA's translation at residue 11, suggesting a read error; the protein here is obtained by translating the DNA. CDR3 in DNA: TGTGCCTGTGACACTATGAGCTCCTATGGAGTCAACTATTACACCGATAAACTCATCTTT. Translated: CACDTMSSYGVNYYTDKLIF. V and J are TRDV2 and TRDJ1, with D possibly TRDD2 on 5 matching bases. Trimming shortened V by 1 base and J by 0 bases, and 26 bases separated the two germline ends. In germline, CDR1 is GEAIGNYY, CDR2 EKD. The CDR3 consists of 20 residues.

This clone was picked up a small number of times. At one end, the junction sequence differs from germline, possibly due to a read error. The sample has other DNA sequences that encode this CDR3 too. V is TRDV1 and J is TRDJ1, with D possibly matching TRDD3 (7 bases). Germline values: CDR1 TSWWSYY, CDR2 QGS. The length of the CDR3 is 16 residues. The CDR3 DNA reads TGTGCTCTTGGGACTACGGGGGGATCCTACACCGATAAGCTCATCTTT. Translating it yields CALGTTGGSYTDKLIF.

This clone was seen a few times. TCRdb's entry gives the protein of a much larger clone, which mismatches this DNA's translation at residue 10, likely from a read error; the protein reported here is translated from the DNA. This chain connects TRDV3 to TRDJ1; D may be TRDD3 (5 bases). The germline CDR1 and CDR2 sequences are TVYSNPD and GDNSRS (reference sequence). CDR3 length: 19 amino acids. Trimming took 3 bases from V and 0 from J, leaving 29 bases between them. For the CDR3, the DNA is TGTGCCTTCTCTTGCTATAATTTACTGAGGGGGGCGTACACCGATAAACTCATCTTT. It specifies CAFSCYNLLRGAYTDKLIF.

This clone was seen a few times. This DNA's translation and the protein TCRdb lists, from a much larger clone, do not match at residue 3, likely due to a read error; the protein shown is translated from the DNA. The chain has TRDV2 and TRDJ1; tentative D call: TRDD3 (5 bases). This CDR3 spans 17 amino acids. Per the germline V gene, CDR1 is GEAIGNYY and CDR2 is EKD. The CDR3 region has the DNA TGTGCCCGTGACACCGTTGCTGGGTGGGACGACACCGATAAACTCATCTTT. Protein: CARDTVAGWDDTDKLIF.

This clone was counted only a few times. TCRdb attributes to this sequence the protein of a much larger clone, which differs from the DNA translation at residue 5; a read error is likely, and the protein displayed is translated from the DNA. The chain combines TRDV2 with TRDJ1, with TRDD3 matching over 10 bases. V shed 3 bases and J 9 bases; nucleotides not matched to a gene: 12. The CDR3 spans 15 residues. CDR1 is GEAIGNYY and CDR2 is EKD in the germline V gene. CDR3 amino acids: CACDLLGDGDAELIF. Written as DNA, the CDR3 is TGTGCCTGTGACCTACTGGGGGATGGGGATGCGGAACTCATCTTT.

Points on this clone: The protein TCRdb gives is from a much larger clone and does not agree with this DNA's translation at residue 14, likely a read error; the protein shown here comes from the DNA. The chain joins TRDV1 to TRDJ1; TRDD3 agrees at 13 bases. CDR3 length: 19 amino acids. The junction had 12 bases not matched to a gene; V was cut back by 1 base and J by 4 bases. Germline V gene data show CDR1 as TSWWSYY and CDR2 as QGS. CDR3 residues: CALGEQPLLGDTYIDKLIF. The CDR3 DNA is TGTGCTCTTGGGGAACAGCCCCTACTGGGGGATACGTACATCGATAAACTCATCTTT.

This clone was seen a handful of times. This likely came from a read error, as a far larger clone is one base away. The sample holds other DNA sequences that translate to the same CDR3. Although no V gene was called, TRDJ1 is the J gene; TRDD3 is the table's D call, not checked against the DNA. The CDR3 consists of 13 residues. The CDR3: CASGGYGVDKLIF. The CDR3 DNA is TGTGCCTCTGGGGGATACGGAGTCGATAAACTCATCTTT.

This clone was seen more than once but under ten times. The TCRdb protein, from a much larger clone, departs from this DNA's translation at residue 15, likely by read error; the protein shown derives from the DNA. The genes are TRDV1 and TRDJ1, with 8 positions matching TRDD2. The CDR3 length is 24 residues. V trimming: 1 base; J trimming: 2 bases; junction bases outside the gene matches: 30. Germline V gives CDR1 TSWWSYY, CDR2 QGS. The CDR3 DNA follows: TGTGCTCTTGGGGAACGGCCCGTCCCCCTTCCTATTGTTTGGGAGATACCGGATACCGATAAACTCATCTTT. Protein: CALGERPVPLPIVWEIPDTDKLIF.

With regard to this clone: TCRdb's listed protein matches a much larger clone and diverges from this DNA's translation at residue 10, likely through a read error; the protein shown comes from the DNA. This chain connects TRDV2 to TRDJ1; 10 nucleotides agree with TRDD3. Per the germline V gene, CDR1 is GEAIGNYY and CDR2 is EKD. This CDR3 is built from 15 residues. Trimming cost V 3 bases and J 9 bases; bases outside gene matches: 12. The CDR3 sequence is CACDPLGDGVAELIF. The CDR3 DNA sequence: TGTGCCTGTGACCCACTGGGGGATGGGGTTGCGGAACTCATCTTT.

Details on this clone: The protein TCRdb lists belongs to a much larger clone and differs from this DNA's translation at residue 16, which points to a read error; the protein shown is made from the DNA. V gene TRDV2 combines with J gene TRDJ1; 10 bases map to TRDD3. CDR3 length equals 18 residues. In germline, CDR1 is GEAIGNYY, CDR2 EKD. CDR3 nucleotides: TGTGCCTGTGACACCGTTTTGGTGGGGGATACCTACACCGATAAACCCATCTTT. It translates to CACDTVLVGDTYTDKPIF.

This clone showed up just a few times. The mismatch at residue 10 between this DNA's translation and the TCRdb protein of a much larger clone likely reflects a read error; the protein shown is translated from the DNA. V is TRDV1 and J is TRDJ1, with TRDD3 identical over 7 bases. V gave up 4 bases and J gave up 2 bases; unmatched junction bases: 16. This CDR3 spans 18 amino acids. The germline gives CDR1 TSWWSYY, CDR2 QGS. The CDR3 spells CALGGQAGGVKTTDKLIF. CDR3 nucleotides: TGTGCTCTTGGGGGACAGGCTGGGGGGGTTAAGACGACCGATAAACTCATCTTT.